This T cell receptor beta chain was sequenced in a study of PD-1 blockade in mismatch repair-deficient tumors. About the study: Enrolled about 2012-2016, patients had progressing, pretreated mismatch repair-deficient cancers of 12 types.

Clones were read by immunoSEQ multiplex PCR, and TCRdb kept only the in-frame ones, dropping some. Of roughly 70,000 clones in the sample, around 80% are singletons; the top ten hold roughly 5.5%. The V gene lost 2 bases and the J gene lost 7 bases, with 15 bases spanning the gap. This CDR3 is built from 14 residues. Germline CDR1 and CDR2: SGDLS and YYNGEE. Study-wide findings and caveats: After pembrolizumab, tumor-resident clones rose rapidly, then generally contracted before radiologic responses.

A remark on this clone: Antigen: not known.

Every patient had mismatch repair deficiency by PCR or immunohistochemistry. Three pembrolizumab responders had their TCRs sequenced. This receptor was identified in an adult with mismatch repair-deficient cancer. This rearrangement joins TRBV9 to TRBJ1-2; weak D call: TRBD1 (5 bases). The source was peripheral blood, collected 2 weeks after starting pembrolizumab. CDR3 residues: CASSVRDPARGYTF. The CDR3 region has the DNA TGTGCCAGCAGCGTCCGGGACCCGGCCCGTGGCTACACCTTC.